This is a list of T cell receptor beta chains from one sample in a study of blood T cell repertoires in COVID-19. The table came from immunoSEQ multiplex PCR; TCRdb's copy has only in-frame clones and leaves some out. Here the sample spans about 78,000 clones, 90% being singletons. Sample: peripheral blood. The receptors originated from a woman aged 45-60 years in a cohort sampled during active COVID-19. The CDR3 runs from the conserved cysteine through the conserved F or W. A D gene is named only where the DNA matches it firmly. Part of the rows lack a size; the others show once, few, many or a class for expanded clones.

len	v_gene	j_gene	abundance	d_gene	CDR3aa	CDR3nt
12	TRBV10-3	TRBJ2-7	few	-	CAISVEGWGQYF	TGTGCCATCAGTGTTGAGGGCTGGGGGCAGTACTTC
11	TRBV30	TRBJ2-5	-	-	CAWSTNRIQYF	TGTGCCTGGAGTACTAATAGGATCCAGTACTTC
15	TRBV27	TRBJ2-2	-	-	CASRRGYPSTGELFF	TGTGCCAGTAGAAGGGGGTACCCGAGCACCGGGGAGCTGTTTTTT
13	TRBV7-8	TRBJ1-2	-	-	CASSLNQDKGYTF	TGTGCCAGCAGCTTAAATCAGGATAAGGGCTACACCTTC
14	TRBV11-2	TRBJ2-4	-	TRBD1	CASSSTGEWGIQYF	TGTGCCAGCAGCTCGACAGGGGAATGGGGCATTCAGTACTTC
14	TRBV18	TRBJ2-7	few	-	CASSLPSRSYEQYF	TGTGCCAGCTCACTACCGTCACGGTCCTACGAGCAGTACTTC
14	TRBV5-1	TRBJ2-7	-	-	CASSLEGQSYEQYF	TGCGCCAGCAGCTTGGAAGGACAGTCCTACGAGCAGTACTTC
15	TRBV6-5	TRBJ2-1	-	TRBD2	CASSKWAGGRSEQFF	TGTGCCAGCAGCAAGTGGGCGGGAGGGCGGAGTGAGCAGTTCTTC
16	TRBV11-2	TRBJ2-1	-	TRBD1	CASSLEGTGGNNEQFF	TGTGCCAGCAGCTTAGAAGGGACAGGGGGGAACAATGAGCAGTTCTTC
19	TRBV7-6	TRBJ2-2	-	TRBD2	CASRSRMGTSGTHTGELFF	TGTGCCAGCAGATCACGAATGGGGACTAGCGGGACTCACACCGGGGAGCTGTTTTTT
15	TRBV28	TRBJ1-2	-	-	CASGSYRLEDYGYTF	TGTGCCAGCGGTAGTTACAGGCTAGAAGACTATGGCTACACCTTC
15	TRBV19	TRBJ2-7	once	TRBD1	CASSIAGTGPYEQYF	TGTGCCAGTAGTATAGCAGGGACAGGGCCCTACGAGCAGTACTTC
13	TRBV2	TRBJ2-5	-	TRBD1	CASSQDRGETQYF	TGTGCCAGCAGTCAGGACAGGGGAGAGACCCAGTACTTC
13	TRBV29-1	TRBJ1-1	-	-	CSAPSGSNTEAFF	TGCAGCGCCCCCTCGGGTAGTAACACTGAAGCTTTCTTT
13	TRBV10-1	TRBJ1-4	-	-	CASSDLSGGLLFF	TGCGCCAGCAGTGACCTCTCGGGAGGATTGCTGTTTTTT
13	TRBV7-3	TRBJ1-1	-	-	CASSLQGNTEAFF	TGTGCCAGCAGCCTACAGGGGAACACTGAAGCTTTCTTT
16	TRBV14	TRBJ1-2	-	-	CASSSVSRGERNGYTF	TGTGCCAGCAGCAGTGTGTCACGGGGGGAGCGGAATGGCTACACCTTC